This paragraph covers one TCR beta chain sequence. This sample was taken from a study of blood T cell repertoires in COVID-19. Only in-frame clones appear in the TCRdb table, and some are missing; sequencing was by immunoSEQ multiplex PCR. The sample includes tens of thousands of clones, 88% of them seen just once. Sequencing was done on a sample of peripheral blood. This sequence was found in a human donor in a cohort sampled during active COVID-19.

CDR3 in amino acids: CASSGDRGLNTDTQYF. In DNA form, the CDR3 reads TGCGCCAGCAGCGGGGACAGGGGCTTGAACACAGATACGCAGTATTTT. This chain joins TRBV5-1 and TRBJ2-3; 10 positions match TRBD1. Germline assignment: CDR1 SGHRS and CDR2 YFSETQ. The CDR3 is made up of 16 amino acids. Unmatched junction bases numbered 7, after V lost 4 bases and J lost 2 bases.